The entry that follows covers one TCR beta chain sequence. The target of this receptor is not known. Base qualities are not recorded, but no much larger clone differs from it by a single base. Sequencing was performed on an Illumina HiSeq 1500. Through fastp at Q25 and MiXCR, TCRdb rebuilt clones from the public reads, retaining in-frame beta chains. Rows are unified per CDR3 protein, each entry keeping the most common DNA and genes. The sample data list 700,000 to 950,000 distinct CDR3 sequences, and less than 35% of these were observed just once. The top ten clones comprise 9.5% to 15% of the sample. Counted from cysteine to phenylalanine, this CDR3 has 11 amino acids. The sequence is cut down to CDR3 DNA, 33 bases in frame from base 1. Relative to germline, V is 3 bases shorter and J is 10 bases shorter, with 10 bases between their ends. The germline V gene provides CDR1 SGHRS and CDR2 YFSETQ. The data stem from a study of T cell repertoires in cytomegalovirus infection (dated by TCRdb to between 2017 and 2020). Concerning the study at large: Alongside well-studied HLA-B-restricted epitopes, the peptide stimulations were aimed at recently identified HLA-C-restricted CMV epitopes, whose presentation resists viral immunomodulation. Donor HLA type was relevant to the analysis, as public TCR beta signatures indicated carriage of CMV infection together with the matching HLA type.

What the study reported, not specific to this receptor: Cumulative frequency of public TCR beta family members discriminated carriers of CMV infection plus the relevant HLA type in this cohort and an independent approximately 340-donor cohort. The ex vivo response was dominated by HLA-C-restricted CMV-specific TCR beta clonotypes, and the single most frequent clonotype in two of eight donors was supplied by these HLA-C-restricted clonotypes.

The treatment or condition label, as the study defines it: in vitro stimulation with specific CMV peptide epitopes to enrich CMV-specific T cells. The receptor was derived from a human donor in good health (CMV status not recorded). Some clones in this sample may be carry-over from other donors' samples. The material was cultured CD8+ T cells from PBMCs, obtained from culture after CMV antigen stimulation. The rearrangement combines TRBV5-1 with TRBJ1-1; the best D guess is TRBD1, with 5 bases matching. This receptor carries the CDR3 CASSSGVSAFF. The base sequence is TGCGCCAGCAGCTCGGGGGTATCAGCTTTCTTT.